What follows is one T cell receptor beta chain and its context. Its specificity is unknown. This sample is drawn from a study of regulatory T cells in long-lasting Graves disease. Time point given: newly diagnosed GD, antithyroid drugs for less than 3 months. The TCR library was prepared using RNA isolated from PBMCs. From each patient, roughly 9 milliliters of peripheral blood was drawn and collected into an EDTA anticoagulant tube. Building of the TCR beta libraries involved iRepertoire HTBI primers and Arm-PCR of CDR3 regions. TCRdb ran MiXCR on the multiplex PCR reads and lists one entry per CDR3 protein. The table has about 620,000 distinct CDR3 sequences, around 15% seen once; the top ten hold under 20%. Study-wide findings and caveats: Persistent disease preferred TRBV28, TRBJ1-2 and TRBJ2-5; new disease, TRBV20-1 and TRBJ2-1.

CDR3 length: 15 residues. Trimming at V came to 4 bases and at J to 4 bases, leaving 9 bases not matched to a gene. CDR1 DFQATT and CDR2 SNEGSKA come from the germline V gene (reference sequence). The same data also went into a second study, on T cells in Graves' hyperthyroidism and ophthalmopathy. That source reports: Any patient presenting with uncontrolled infection, other autoimmune disease, pregnancy or lactation was left out.

The sequence derives from a woman aged 30 to 39 with Graves disease. The chain combines TRBV20-1 with TRBJ2-1, with 8 nucleotides matching TRBD2. The source material was peripheral blood mononuclear cells (PBMCs), sampled at new diagnosis, from a patient treated with antithyroid drugs. CDR3 in amino acids: CSAIMSGGRYNEQFF. The CDR3 DNA reads TGCAGTGCTATAATGAGTGGCGGGAGGTACAATGAGCAGTTCTTC.